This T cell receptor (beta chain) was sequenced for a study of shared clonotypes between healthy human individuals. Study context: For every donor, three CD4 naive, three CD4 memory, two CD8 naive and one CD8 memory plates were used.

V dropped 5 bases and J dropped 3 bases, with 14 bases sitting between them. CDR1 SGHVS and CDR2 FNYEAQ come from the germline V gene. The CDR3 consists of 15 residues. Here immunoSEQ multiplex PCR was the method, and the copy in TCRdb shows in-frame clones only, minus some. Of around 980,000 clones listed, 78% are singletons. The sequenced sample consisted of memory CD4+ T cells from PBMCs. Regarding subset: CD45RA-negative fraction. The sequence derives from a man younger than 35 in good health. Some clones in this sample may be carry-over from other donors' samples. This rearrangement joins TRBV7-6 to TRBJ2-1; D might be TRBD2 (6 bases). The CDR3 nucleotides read TGTGCCAGCAGCGCCGGGAGCTCTTTCTACAATGAGCAGTTCTTC. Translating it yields CASSAGSSFYNEQFF.